This paragraph covers one TCR beta chain sequence. The V end was cut by 1 base, the J end by 2 bases, with 13 bases between. This CDR3 region has 16 residues. Germline V CDR1 and CDR2: LGHNA, YNFKEQ. The source of the sample is a study of shared clonotypes between healthy human individuals. The assay used deep level. The repertoire was sequenced with immunoSEQ multiplex PCR; TCRdb's copy has only in-frame clones and lacks some. Among about 2.2 million clones listed, around 93% were seen once. Naive CD8 populations comprised CD45RO-negative cells positively selected for CCR7, excluding terminally differentiated effector memory CD45RA+ cells.

The TCR comes from a man aged 18 to 30 in good health. Some clones in this sample may be carry-over from other donors' samples. Sequencing was carried out using naive CD8+ T cells from PBMCs. The chain joins TRBV4-2 to TRBJ2-3; D remains ambiguous. CDR3 in DNA: TGTGCCAGCAGCCAAGTACCTGGCCGCAACACAGATACGCAGTATTTT. It codes for CASSQVPGRNTDTQYF.